The 14 T cell receptor beta chains below were found in one sample sequenced in a study of cytomegalovirus exposure and HLA in healthy donors. The PCR ran on 60 Vbeta and 13 Jbeta primers. Sequenced by immunoSEQ multiplex PCR; TCRdb stores in-frame clones only, minus some. This sample has 90,000 or so clones; approximately 75% occur once, and the top ten carry roughly 4.2%. The specimen was PBMCs. The receptors were gathered from a man in his sixties in good health and CMV-seronegative.

There are a few counts of this clone. The rearrangement joins TRBV21-1 to TRBJ1-6. TRBV21-1 is listed as a pseudogene. CDR3 length: 16 residues. CDR3 in amino acids: CASSKARGAWNSPLHF. The DNA of the CDR3 is TGTGCCAGCAGCAAAGCTCGCGGGGCTTGGAATTCACCCCTCCACTTT.

The CDR3 DNA sequence: TGTGCCAGCAGCTTAGTAGTGCACTACGAGCAGTACTTC. The encoded protein is CASSLVVHYEQYF. The rearrangement uses TRBV7-9 and TRBJ2-7; D is unresolved. The CDR3 is 13 amino acids. Germline V gene sequence: CDR1 SEHNR, CDR2 FQNEAQ (reference sequence). Trimming took 1 base from V and 3 from J, leaving 7 bases between them.

This clone was observed once. The rearrangement links TRBV2 to TRBJ2-3; D is undetermined. The length of the CDR3 is 15 residues. The V end lost 1 base, the J end lost 0 bases, and 8 bases lay between the germline ends. CDR1 SNHLY and CDR2 FYNNEI come from the germline V gene. CDR3 amino acids: CASSEVGFSTDTQYF. Written as DNA, the CDR3 is TGTGCCAGCAGTGAAGTCGGGTTTAGCACAGATACGCAGTATTTT.

This sequence joins TRBV9 and TRBJ2-6, with TRBD1 matching over 7 bases. V lost 7 bases and J lost 2; bases outside the gene matches: 18. The germline CDR1 and CDR2 sequences are SGDLS and YYNGEE. The CDR3 sequence is 19 residues long. In DNA, the CDR3 is TGTGCCAGCGGGGACAGTCTAAGTCGCCATCCCCCTGGGGCCAACGTCCTGACTTTC. Its translation: CASGDSLSRHPPGANVLTF.

V is TRBV5-1 and J is TRBJ2-3, with D possibly being TRBD2 (7 bases). CDR3 length: 17 amino acids. Trimming removed 4 bases at V and 4 bases at J, with 22 bases between. Germline values: CDR1 SGHRS, CDR2 YFSETQ. This CDR3 reads CASSVNIVRGASDTQYF. CDR3 DNA sequence: TGCGCCAGCAGCGTTAACATTGTCCGGGGGGCGTCAGATACGCAGTATTTT.

V gene TRBV27 combines with J gene TRBJ1-2; the match to TRBD1 covers 9 bases. CDR3 length: 12 amino acids. J gave up 8 bases and V 7 bases, and 5 bases lay outside the gene matches. Germline lookup yields CDR1 MNHEY and CDR2 SMNVEV (reference sequence). The CDR3 sequence: CASKTGGVGYTF. The DNA for the CDR3 is TGTGCCAGCAAAACAGGGGGCGTGGGCTACACCTTC.

This chain joins TRBV5-6 and TRBJ2-7; 8 bases fit TRBD1. CDR3 length: 15 amino acids. The trim removed 4 bases at V and 4 bases at J, leaving 10 bases unmatched. CDR1 SGHDT and CDR2 YYEEEE come from the germline V gene. The CDR3 DNA is TGTGCCAGCAGCGGCCCTGGGACAGGCATTTACGAGCAGTACTTC. This codes for CASSGPGTGIYEQYF.

Written as DNA, the CDR3 is TGTGCCAGCAGTTACAATAGTGATGGTGAAGCTTTCTTT. This translates into CASSYNSDGEAFF. The chain couples TRBV6-5 to TRBJ1-1; D gene ambiguous. The germline V gene encodes CDR1 MNHEY and CDR2 SVGAGI. V lost 2 bases and J 7 bases, leaving 11 bases between the germline ends. The CDR3 covers 13 residues.

This chain joins TRBV9 and TRBJ2-1; 9 positions match TRBD2. There are 14 residues in the CDR3. The germline V gene has CDR1 SGDLS and CDR2 YYNGEE. Trimming at V came to 6 bases and at J to 6 bases, leaving 7 bases not matched to a gene. CDR3 coding DNA: TGTGCCAGCAACAGCGGGGGGACCGGCAATGAGCAGTTCTTC. Translation gives CASNSGGTGNEQFF. Supplemented by reference TRBV9 and TRBJ2-1, the full variable domain reads DSGVTQTPKHLITATGQRVTLRCSPRSGDLSVYWYQQSLDQGLQFLIQYYNGEERAKGNILERFSAQQFPDLHSELNLSSLELGDSALYFCASNSGGTGNEQFFGPGTRLTVL.

The chain has TRBV2 and TRBJ2-3, with no clear D. From germline, CDR1 is SNHLY and CDR2 FYNNEI. The CDR3 is 11 amino acids. The V end was cut by 6 bases, the J end by 6 bases, with 7 bases between. This CDR3 is CASSSRDTQYF. CDR3 coding DNA: TGTGCCAGCAGCTCCAGGGATACGCAGTATTTT.

This chain uses TRBV15 with TRBJ1-5; 8 bases match TRBD1. With V trimmed by 6 bases and J by 3 bases, 7 bases remained unmatched. The CDR3 covers 15 residues. Looked up from germline, CDR1 is LNHNV and CDR2 is YYDKDF (reference sequence). The DNA for the CDR3 is TGTGCCACCAGTTCGACAGGGGTCACCAATCAGCCCCAGCATTTT. Translated: CATSSTGVTNQPQHF.

This clone was counted a few times. V and J are TRBV7-6 and TRBJ1-1; D unresolved. CDR3 size: 14 residues. V was clipped by 1 base and J by 5 bases, with 11 bases between them. In germline, CDR1 is SGHVS, CDR2 FNYEAQ. CDR3: CASSLVPLGTEAFF. Here the CDR3 DNA reads TGTGCCAGCAGCTTAGTACCGCTCGGGACTGAAGCTTTCTTT.

The chain couples TRBV14 to TRBJ2-2; no reliable D call. Germline V gene sequence: CDR1 SGHDN, CDR2 FVKESK. The V end lost 1 base, the J end lost 6 bases, and 6 bases lay between the germline ends. This CDR3 is built from 13 residues. CDR3 nucleotide sequence: TGTGCCAGCAGCCAAGTGGGCGCCGGGGAGCTGTTTTTT. It specifies CASSQVGAGELFF.

In its sample, this clone was seen many times. The chain joins TRBV6-1 to TRBJ1-1; TRBD1 agrees at 8 bases. Losses at the gene ends were 4 bases for V and 1 base for J; bases not matched to a gene: 5. CDR3 length equals 15 residues. Germline V lookup: CDR1 MNHNS, CDR2 SASEGT. This chain's CDR3 is CASSVLQGENTEAFF. The DNA of the CDR3 is TGTGCCAGCAGTGTACTACAGGGGGAGAACACTGAAGCTTTCTTT.